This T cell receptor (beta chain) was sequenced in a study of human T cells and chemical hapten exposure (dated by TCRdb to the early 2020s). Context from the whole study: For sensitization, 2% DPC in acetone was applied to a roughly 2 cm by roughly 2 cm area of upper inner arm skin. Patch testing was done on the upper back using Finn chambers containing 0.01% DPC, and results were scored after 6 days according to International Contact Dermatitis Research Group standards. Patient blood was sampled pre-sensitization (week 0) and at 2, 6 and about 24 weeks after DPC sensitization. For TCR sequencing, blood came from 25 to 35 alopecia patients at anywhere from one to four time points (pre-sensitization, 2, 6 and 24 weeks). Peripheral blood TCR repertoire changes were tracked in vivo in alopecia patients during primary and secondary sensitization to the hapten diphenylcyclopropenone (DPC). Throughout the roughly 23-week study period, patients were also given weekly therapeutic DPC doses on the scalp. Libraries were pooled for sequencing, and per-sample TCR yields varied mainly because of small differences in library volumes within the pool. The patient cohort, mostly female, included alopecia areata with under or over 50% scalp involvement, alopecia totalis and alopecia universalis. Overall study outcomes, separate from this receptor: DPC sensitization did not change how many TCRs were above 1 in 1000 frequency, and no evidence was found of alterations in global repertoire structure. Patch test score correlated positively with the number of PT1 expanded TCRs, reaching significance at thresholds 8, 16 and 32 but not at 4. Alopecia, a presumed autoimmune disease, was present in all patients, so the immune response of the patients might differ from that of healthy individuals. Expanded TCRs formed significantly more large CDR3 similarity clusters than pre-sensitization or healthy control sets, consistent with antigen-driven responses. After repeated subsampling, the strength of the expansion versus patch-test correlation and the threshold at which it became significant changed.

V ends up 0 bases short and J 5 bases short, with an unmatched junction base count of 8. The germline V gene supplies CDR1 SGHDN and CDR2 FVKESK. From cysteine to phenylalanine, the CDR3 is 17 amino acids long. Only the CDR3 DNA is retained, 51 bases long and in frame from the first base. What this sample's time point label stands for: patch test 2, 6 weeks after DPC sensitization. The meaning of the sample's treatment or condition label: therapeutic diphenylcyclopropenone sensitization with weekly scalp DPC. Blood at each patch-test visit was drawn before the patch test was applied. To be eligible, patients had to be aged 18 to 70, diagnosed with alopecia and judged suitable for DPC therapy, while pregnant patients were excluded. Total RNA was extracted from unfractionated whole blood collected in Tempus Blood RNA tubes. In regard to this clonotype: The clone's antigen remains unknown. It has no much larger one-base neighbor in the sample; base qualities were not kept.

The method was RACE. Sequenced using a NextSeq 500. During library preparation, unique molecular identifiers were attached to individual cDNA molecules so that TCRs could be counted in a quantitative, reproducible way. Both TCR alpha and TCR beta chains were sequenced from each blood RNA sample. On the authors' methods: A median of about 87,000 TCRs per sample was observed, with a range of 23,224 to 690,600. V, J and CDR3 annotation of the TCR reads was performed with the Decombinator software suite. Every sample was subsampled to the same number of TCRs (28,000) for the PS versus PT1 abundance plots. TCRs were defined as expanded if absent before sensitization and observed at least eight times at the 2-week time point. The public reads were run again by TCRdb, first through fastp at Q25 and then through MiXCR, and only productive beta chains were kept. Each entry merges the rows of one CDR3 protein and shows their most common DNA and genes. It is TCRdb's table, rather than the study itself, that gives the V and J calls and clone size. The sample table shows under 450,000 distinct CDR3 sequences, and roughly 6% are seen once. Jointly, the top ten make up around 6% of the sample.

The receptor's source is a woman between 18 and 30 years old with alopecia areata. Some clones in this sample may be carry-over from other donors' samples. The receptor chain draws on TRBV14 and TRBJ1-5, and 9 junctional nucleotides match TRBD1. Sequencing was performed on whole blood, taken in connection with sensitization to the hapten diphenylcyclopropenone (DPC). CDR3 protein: CASSQDADRGLHQPQHF. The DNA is TGTGCCAGCAGCCAAGATGCGGACAGGGGCCTACATCAGCCCCAGCATTTT.